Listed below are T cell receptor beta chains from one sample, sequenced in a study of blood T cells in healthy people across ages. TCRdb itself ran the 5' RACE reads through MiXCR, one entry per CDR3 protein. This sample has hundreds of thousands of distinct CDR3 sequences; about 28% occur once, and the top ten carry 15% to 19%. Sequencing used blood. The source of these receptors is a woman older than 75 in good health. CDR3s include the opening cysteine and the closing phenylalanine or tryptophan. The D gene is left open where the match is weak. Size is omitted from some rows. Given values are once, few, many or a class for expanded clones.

cdr3_aa: CSRSKQETQYF
cdr3_nt: TGCAGTCGTTCAAAGCAAGAGACCCAGTACTTC
clone_size: -
v_call: TRBV20-1
d_call: -
j_call: TRBJ2-5

cdr3_aa: CASRGTTSSYEQYF
cdr3_nt: TGCGCCAGCAGAGGGACAACATCCTCCTACGAGCAGTACTTC
clone_size: many
v_call: TRBV5-1
d_call: -
j_call: TRBJ2-7

cdr3_aa: CASSLAWRTDTQYF
cdr3_nt: TGTGCCAGCAGTTTAGCGTGGCGCACAGATACGCAGTATTTT
clone_size: many
v_call: TRBV27
d_call: -
j_call: TRBJ2-3

cdr3_aa: CAWTERGGPYTRYF
cdr3_nt: TGTGCCTGGACGGAGCGGGGGGGCCCCTATACGCGGTATTTT
clone_size: few
v_call: TRBV30
d_call: TRBD2
j_call: TRBJ2-3

cdr3_aa: CASSLRGDHYGYTF
cdr3_nt: TGCGCCAGCAGCCTGAGGGGGGACCACTATGGCTACACCTTC
clone_size: -
v_call: TRBV4-1
d_call: -
j_call: TRBJ1-2

cdr3_aa: CASSDSLHGRNEQFF
cdr3_nt: TGCGCCAGCAGTGATAGCCTCCACGGAAGGAATGAGCAGTTCTTC
clone_size: -
v_call: TRBV10-2
d_call: -
j_call: TRBJ2-1

cdr3_aa: CSATRMSGHRSGELFF
cdr3_nt: TGCAGTGCTACTCGAATGAGCGGGCATAGGTCCGGGGAGCTGTTTTTT
clone_size: -
v_call: TRBV20-1
d_call: -
j_call: TRBJ2-2

cdr3_aa: CASSPGTLPGQPQHF
cdr3_nt: TGTGCCAGCAGTCCCGGGACGTTACCTGGTCAGCCCCAGCATTTT
clone_size: -
v_call: TRBV12-3/TRBV12-4
d_call: -
j_call: TRBJ1-5

cdr3_aa: CASSLRAGTGEDTQYF
cdr3_nt: TGCGCCAGCAGCTTGCGGGCGGGAACAGGGGAAGATACGCAGTATTTT
clone_size: many
v_call: TRBV5-1
d_call: -
j_call: TRBJ2-3

cdr3_aa: CASMLVETQYF
cdr3_nt: TGTGCCAGCATGTTGGTTGAGACCCAGTACTTC
clone_size: many
v_call: TRBV6-1
d_call: -
j_call: TRBJ2-5

cdr3_aa: CASSLTHADTQYF
cdr3_nt: TGTGCCAGCAGCTTAACACACGCAGATACGCAGTATTTT
clone_size: -
v_call: TRBV7-3
d_call: -
j_call: TRBJ2-3

cdr3_aa: CASRTVLGGERFSTGTQYF
cdr3_nt: TGTGCCAGCAGGACGGTTTTGGGCGGGGAGCGATTTAGCACAGGTACGCAGTATTTT
clone_size: -
v_call: TRBV12-3/TRBV12-4
d_call: -
j_call: TRBJ2-3

cdr3_aa: CSAQAPGTHNEQFF
cdr3_nt: TGCAGTGCTCAAGCTCCCGGGACCCACAATGAGCAGTTCTTC
clone_size: -
v_call: TRBV20-1
d_call: -
j_call: TRBJ2-1

cdr3_aa: CASSPPAVQETQYF
cdr3_nt: TGTGCCAGCTCACCACCGGCAGTTCAAGAGACCCAGTACTTC
clone_size: -
v_call: TRBV18
d_call: -
j_call: TRBJ2-5

cdr3_aa: CASSLGGQNNNEQFF
cdr3_nt: TGTGCCAGCAGCTTAGGGGGGCAGAATAACAATGAGCAGTTCTTC
clone_size: many
v_call: TRBV7-2
d_call: -
j_call: TRBJ2-1

cdr3_aa: CASSSSAPETQYF
cdr3_nt: TGCGCCAGCAGCTCGTCCGCCCCAGAGACCCAGTACTTC
clone_size: many
v_call: TRBV5-1
d_call: -
j_call: TRBJ2-5

cdr3_aa: CASKSGAAGQPQHF
cdr3_nt: TGTGCCAGTAAGTCAGGGGCCGCGGGGCAGCCCCAGCATTTT
clone_size: -
v_call: TRBV19
d_call: -
j_call: TRBJ1-5

cdr3_aa: CASSLVLSTDTQYF
cdr3_nt: TGCGCCAGCAGCTTGGTTCTCTCCACAGATACGCAGTATTTT
clone_size: many
v_call: TRBV5-1
d_call: -
j_call: TRBJ2-3

cdr3_aa: CSSPGQGVNQPQHF
cdr3_nt: TGCAGTTCACCGGGACAGGGGGTGAACCAGCCCCAGCATTTT
clone_size: many
v_call: TRBV20-1
d_call: TRBD1
j_call: TRBJ1-5

cdr3_aa: CSARTRWLINEQFF
cdr3_nt: TGCAGTGCTAGGACTAGGTGGCTAATCAATGAGCAGTTCTTC
clone_size: -
v_call: TRBV20-1
d_call: -
j_call: TRBJ2-1

cdr3_aa: CASSQDPSGGVRETQYF
cdr3_nt: TGCGCCAGCAGCCAAGATCCAAGCGGGGGGGTTAGGGAGACCCAGTACTTC
clone_size: many
v_call: TRBV4-3
d_call: TRBD2
j_call: TRBJ2-5

cdr3_aa: CASSQTGGSGDQPQHF
cdr3_nt: TGTGCCAGCAGCCAGACAGGGGGATCGGGAGATCAGCCCCAGCATTTT
clone_size: many
v_call: TRBV6-6
d_call: TRBD1
j_call: TRBJ1-5

cdr3_aa: CASSMVGLGANVLTF
cdr3_nt: TGTGCCAGTAGTATGGTTGGGCTTGGGGCCAACGTCCTGACTTTC
clone_size: -
v_call: TRBV19
d_call: -
j_call: TRBJ2-6

cdr3_aa: CASSEMWGSSYEQYF
cdr3_nt: TGTGCCAGCAGTGAGATGTGGGGGAGCTCCTACGAGCAGTACTTC
clone_size: -
v_call: TRBV2
d_call: -
j_call: TRBJ2-7

cdr3_aa: CASSGHRAGRNEQFF
cdr3_nt: TGTGCCAGCAGCGGCCACAGGGCAGGGCGGAATGAGCAGTTCTTC
clone_size: -
v_call: TRBV7-9
d_call: -
j_call: TRBJ2-1

cdr3_aa: CASSPGFQQGPEQYF
cdr3_nt: TGTGCCAGCAGTCCCGGGTTCCAACAGGGACCTGAGCAGTACTTC
clone_size: many
v_call: TRBV12-3/TRBV12-4
d_call: -
j_call: TRBJ2-5

cdr3_aa: CASSYDGRRNTEAFF
cdr3_nt: TGTGCCAGCAGTTACGACGGGCGGCGGAACACTGAAGCTTTCTTT
clone_size: -
v_call: TRBV6-2/TRBV6-3
d_call: -
j_call: TRBJ1-1

cdr3_aa: CASSYSETSYEQYF
cdr3_nt: TGTGCCAGCAGTTACTCAGAGACTTCCTACGAGCAGTACTTC
clone_size: many
v_call: TRBV6-6
d_call: -
j_call: TRBJ2-7

cdr3_aa: CASSEASRNNEQFF
cdr3_nt: TGTGCCAGCAGTGAAGCTTCCCGGAACAATGAGCAGTTCTTC
clone_size: -
v_call: TRBV6-1
d_call: -
j_call: TRBJ2-1

cdr3_aa: CASTPGGGGADTQYF
cdr3_nt: TGCGCCAGCACCCCAGGGGGCGGGGGAGCAGATACGCAGTATTTT
clone_size: many
v_call: TRBV4-1
d_call: -
j_call: TRBJ2-3

cdr3_aa: CSARPTSGYSGETQYF
cdr3_nt: TGCAGTGCCCGCCCCACTAGCGGTTATTCGGGGGAGACCCAGTACTTC
clone_size: many
v_call: TRBV20-1
d_call: TRBD2
j_call: TRBJ2-5

cdr3_aa: CASSSGLSSTDTQYF
cdr3_nt: TGCGCCAGCAGCTCGGGTCTTTCTAGCACAGATACGCAGTATTTT
clone_size: many
v_call: TRBV5-1
d_call: -
j_call: TRBJ2-3

cdr3_aa: CASSQDLRGDGYTF
cdr3_nt: TGTGCCAGCAGCCAAGATCTAAGGGGGGATGGCTACACCTTC
clone_size: few
v_call: TRBV3-1
d_call: -
j_call: TRBJ1-2

cdr3_aa: CTSSIRGKQETQYF
cdr3_nt: TGTACCAGTAGTATAAGAGGGAAACAAGAGACCCAGTACTTC
clone_size: -
v_call: TRBV19
d_call: -
j_call: TRBJ2-5

cdr3_aa: CASSPALYNEQFF
cdr3_nt: TGTGCCAGCAGCCCCGCGCTCTACAATGAGCAGTTCTTC
clone_size: many
v_call: TRBV5-5
d_call: -
j_call: TRBJ2-1

cdr3_aa: CASSFQGSMNTEAFF
cdr3_nt: TGTGCCAGCAGTTTTCAGGGTTCCATGAACACTGAAGCTTTCTTT
clone_size: few
v_call: TRBV28
d_call: -
j_call: TRBJ1-1

cdr3_aa: CASSLREGEKLFF
cdr3_nt: TGTGCCAGCTCACTGCGGGAAGGGGAAAAACTGTTTTTT
clone_size: -
v_call: TRBV18
d_call: -
j_call: TRBJ1-4

cdr3_aa: CSVEQGNSPLHF
cdr3_nt: TGCAGCGTTGAACAGGGGAATTCACCCCTCCACTTT
clone_size: many
v_call: TRBV29-1
d_call: -
j_call: TRBJ1-6

cdr3_aa: CASSLLGGQETQYF
cdr3_nt: TGTGCCAGCAGTCTGCTCGGGGGGCAAGAGACCCAGTACTTC
clone_size: -
v_call: TRBV28
d_call: TRBD2
j_call: TRBJ2-5

cdr3_aa: CASSRRGAEAFF
cdr3_nt: TGTGCCAGCAGCAGGAGGGGAGCTGAAGCTTTCTTT
clone_size: -
v_call: TRBV5-5
d_call: -
j_call: TRBJ1-1

cdr3_aa: CASISDVHEQYF
cdr3_nt: TGTGCCAGCATAAGTGATGTCCACGAGCAGTACTTC
clone_size: many
v_call: TRBV6-1
d_call: -
j_call: TRBJ2-7

cdr3_aa: CASSPGGKGNQPRHF
cdr3_nt: TGTGCCAGCAGTCCAGGGGGAAAGGGCAATCAGCCCCGGCATTTT
clone_size: -
v_call: TRBV6-2/TRBV6-3
d_call: TRBD1
j_call: TRBJ1-5

cdr3_aa: CASSSGDKDTEAFF
cdr3_nt: TGTGCCAGCAGTTCCGGCGACAAGGACACTGAAGCTTTCTTT
clone_size: -
v_call: TRBV12-3/TRBV12-4
d_call: -
j_call: TRBJ1-1

cdr3_aa: CASSLWPSAGTDEQFF
cdr3_nt: TGCGCCAGCAGCTTGTGGCCCTCCGCGGGGACCGATGAGCAGTTCTTC
clone_size: many
v_call: TRBV5-1
d_call: -
j_call: TRBJ2-1

cdr3_aa: CSVVDRVTHNEQYF
cdr3_nt: TGCAGTGTCGTGGACCGGGTCACCCACAATGAGCAGTACTTC
clone_size: -
v_call: TRBV20-1
d_call: -
j_call: TRBJ2-7

cdr3_aa: CASSAERRNSPLHF
cdr3_nt: TGTGCCAGTAGTGCGGAGAGGAGGAATTCACCCCTCCACTTT
clone_size: -
v_call: TRBV19
d_call: -
j_call: TRBJ1-6

cdr3_aa: CASSTRSDSYNEQFF
cdr3_nt: TGTGCCAGCAGCACCAGGTCAGACTCCTACAATGAGCAGTTCTTC
clone_size: many
v_call: TRBV7-8
d_call: -
j_call: TRBJ2-1

cdr3_aa: CASMVDTGELFF
cdr3_nt: TGTGCCAGTATGGTAGACACCGGGGAGCTGTTTTTT
clone_size: -
v_call: TRBV6-6
d_call: -
j_call: TRBJ2-2

cdr3_aa: CASSFMTGLSYEQYF
cdr3_nt: TGTGCCAGCAGCTTTATGACAGGGCTCTCCTACGAGCAGTACTTC
clone_size: -
v_call: TRBV7-2
d_call: TRBD1
j_call: TRBJ2-7